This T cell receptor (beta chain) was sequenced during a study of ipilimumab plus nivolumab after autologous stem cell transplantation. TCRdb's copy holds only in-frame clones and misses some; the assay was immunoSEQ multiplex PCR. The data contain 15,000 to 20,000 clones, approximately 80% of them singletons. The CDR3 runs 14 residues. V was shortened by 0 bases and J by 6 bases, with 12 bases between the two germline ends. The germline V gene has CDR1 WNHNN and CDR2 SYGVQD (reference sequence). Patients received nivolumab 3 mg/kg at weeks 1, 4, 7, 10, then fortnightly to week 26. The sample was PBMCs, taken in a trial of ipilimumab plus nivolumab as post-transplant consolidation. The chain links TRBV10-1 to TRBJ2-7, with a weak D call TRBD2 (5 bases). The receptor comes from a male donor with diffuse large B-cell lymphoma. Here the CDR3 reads CASSESGRESEQYF. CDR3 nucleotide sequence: TGCGCCAGCAGTGAGTCGGGTCGGGAATCCGAGCAGTACTTC.